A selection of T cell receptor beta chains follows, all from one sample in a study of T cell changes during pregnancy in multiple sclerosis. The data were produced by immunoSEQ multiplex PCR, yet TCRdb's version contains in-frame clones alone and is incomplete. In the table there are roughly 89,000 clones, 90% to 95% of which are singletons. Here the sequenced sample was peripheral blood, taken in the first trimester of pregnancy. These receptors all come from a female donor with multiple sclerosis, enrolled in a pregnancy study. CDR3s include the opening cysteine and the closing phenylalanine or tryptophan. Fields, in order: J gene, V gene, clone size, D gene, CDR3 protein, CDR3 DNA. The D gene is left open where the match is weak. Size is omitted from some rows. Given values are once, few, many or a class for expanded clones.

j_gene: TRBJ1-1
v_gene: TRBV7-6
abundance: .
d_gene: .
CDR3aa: CASSLAGADTEAFF
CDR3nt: TGTGCCAGCAGCTTAGCTGGGGCGGACACTGAAGCTTTCTTT

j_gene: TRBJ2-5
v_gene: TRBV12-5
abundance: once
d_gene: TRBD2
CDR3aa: CASGLPQGSGGPQETQYF
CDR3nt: TGTGCTAGTGGTTTGCCTCAGGGCAGCGGGGGGCCACAAGAGACCCAGTACTTC

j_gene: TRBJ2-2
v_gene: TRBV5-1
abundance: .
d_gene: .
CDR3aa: CASSLVASNTGELFF
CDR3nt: TGCGCCAGCAGCTTGGTGGCATCGAACACCGGGGAGCTGTTTTTT

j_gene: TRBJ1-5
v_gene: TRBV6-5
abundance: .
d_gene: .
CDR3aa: CASRQGINQPQHF
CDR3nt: TGTGCCAGCAGACAGGGAATCAATCAGCCCCAGCATTTT

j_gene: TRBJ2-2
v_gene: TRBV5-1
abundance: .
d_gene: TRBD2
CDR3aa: CASSLVLAGGFEELFF
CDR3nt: TGCGCCAGCAGCTTGGTCCTAGCGGGGGGTTTCGAGGAGCTGTTTTTT

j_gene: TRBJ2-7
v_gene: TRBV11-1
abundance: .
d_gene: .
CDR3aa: CASSLVGGSSYEQYF
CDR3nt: TGTGCCAGCAGCTTAGTGGGAGGAAGCTCCTACGAGCAGTACTTC

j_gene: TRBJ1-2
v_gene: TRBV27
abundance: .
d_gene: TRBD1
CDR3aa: CASGPDRGFYGYTF
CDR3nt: TGTGCCAGCGGCCCGGACAGGGGGTTCTATGGCTACACCTTC

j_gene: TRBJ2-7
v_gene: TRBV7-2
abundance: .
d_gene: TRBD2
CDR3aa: CASSAPSGGGSYEQYF
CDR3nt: TGTGCCAGCAGCGCTCCTAGCGGGGGGGGCTCCTACGAGCAGTACTTC

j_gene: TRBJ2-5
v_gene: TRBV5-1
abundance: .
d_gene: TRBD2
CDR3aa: CASSSSGGETQYF
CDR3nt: TGCGCCAGCAGCTCTTCGGGGGGGGAGACCCAGTACTTC

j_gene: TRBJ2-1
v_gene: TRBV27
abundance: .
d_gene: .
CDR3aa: CASSGGQSSYNEQFF
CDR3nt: TGTGCCAGCAGTGGGGGACAAAGCTCCTACAATGAGCAGTTCTTC

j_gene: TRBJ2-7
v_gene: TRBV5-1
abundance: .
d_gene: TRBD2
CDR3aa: CASSLGLAGDLTPYEQYF
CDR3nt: TGCGCCAGCAGCTTGGGACTAGCGGGGGACTTAACCCCCTACGAGCAGTACTTC

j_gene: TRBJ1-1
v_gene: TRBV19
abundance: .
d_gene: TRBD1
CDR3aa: CASSRDRAGTNTEAFF
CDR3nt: TGTGCCAGTAGTCGGGACAGGGCAGGTACGAACACTGAAGCTTTCTTT

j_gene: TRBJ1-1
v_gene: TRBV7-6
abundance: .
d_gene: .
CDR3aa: CASSLVGGGREGPNTEAFF
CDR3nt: TGTGCCAGCAGCTTAGTTGGGGGGGGCAGGGAGGGACCTAACACTGAAGCTTTCTTT

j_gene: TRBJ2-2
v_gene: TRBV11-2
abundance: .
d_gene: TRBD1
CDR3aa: CASRFRSGGQGDTGELFF
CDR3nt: TGTGCCAGCAGATTCAGATCAGGGGGACAGGGGGACACCGGGGAGCTGTTTTTT

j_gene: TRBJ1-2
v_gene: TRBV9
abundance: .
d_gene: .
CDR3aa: CASSVAPGGAEGYTF
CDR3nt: TGTGCCAGCAGCGTAGCTCCGGGAGGGGCTGAGGGCTACACCTTC

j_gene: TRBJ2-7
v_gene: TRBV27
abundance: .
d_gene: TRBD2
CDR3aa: CASSAGGAGSYEQYF
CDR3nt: TGTGCCAGCAGTGCCGGGGGGGCGGGGAGCTACGAGCAGTACTTC

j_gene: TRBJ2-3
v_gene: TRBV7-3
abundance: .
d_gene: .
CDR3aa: CASSLQGTDTQYF
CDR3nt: TGTGCCAGCAGCTTACAGGGCACAGATACGCAGTATTTT

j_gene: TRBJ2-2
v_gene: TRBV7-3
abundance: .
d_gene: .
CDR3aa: CASSLMGGNTGELFF
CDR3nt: TGTGCCAGCAGCTTGATGGGGGGGAACACCGGGGAGCTGTTTTTT

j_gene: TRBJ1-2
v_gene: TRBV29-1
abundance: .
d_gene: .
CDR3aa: CSAIGDYGYTF
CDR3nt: TGCAGCGCGATAGGGGACTATGGCTACACCTTC

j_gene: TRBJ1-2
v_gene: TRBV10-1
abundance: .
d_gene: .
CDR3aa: CASSEGHLYGYTF
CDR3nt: TGCGCCAGCAGTGAGGGACATCTCTATGGCTACACCTTC

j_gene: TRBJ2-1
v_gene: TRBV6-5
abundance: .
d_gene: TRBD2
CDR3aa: CATRLAGSSYNEQFF
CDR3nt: TGTGCCACTCGGTTAGCGGGAAGCTCCTACAATGAGCAGTTCTTC

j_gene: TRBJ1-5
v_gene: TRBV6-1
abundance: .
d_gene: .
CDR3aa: CASSEAGGGNQPQHF
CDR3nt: TGTGCCAGCAGTGAAGCTGGCGGGGGTAATCAGCCCCAGCATTTT

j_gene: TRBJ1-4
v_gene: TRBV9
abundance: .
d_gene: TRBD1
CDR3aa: CASSGGGGGEKLFF
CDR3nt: TGTGCCAGCAGCGGAGGGGGCGGTGGTGAAAAACTGTTTTTT

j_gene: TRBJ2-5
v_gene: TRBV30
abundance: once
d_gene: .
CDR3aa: CAGGGGGKGQETQYF
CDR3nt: TGTGCCGGGGGGGGCGGGGGTAAGGGTCAAGAGACCCAGTACTTC

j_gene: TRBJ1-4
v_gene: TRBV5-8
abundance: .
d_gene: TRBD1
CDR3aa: CASSPQGATNEKLFF
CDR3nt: TGTGCCAGCAGCCCTCAGGGGGCAACTAATGAAAAACTGTTTTTT

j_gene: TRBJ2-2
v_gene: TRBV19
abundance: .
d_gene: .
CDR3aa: CASSKRGGTVTGELFF
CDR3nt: TGTGCCAGTAGTAAGAGAGGGGGGACAGTCACCGGGGAGCTGTTTTTT

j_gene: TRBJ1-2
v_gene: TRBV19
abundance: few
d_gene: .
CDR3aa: CASSIASYGYTF
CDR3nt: TGTGCCAGTAGTATAGCGAGCTATGGCTACACCTTC

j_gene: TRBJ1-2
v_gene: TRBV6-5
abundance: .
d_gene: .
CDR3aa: CASGQGTTAGYTF
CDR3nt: TGTGCCAGCGGCCAGGGGACGACGGCCGGCTACACCTTC

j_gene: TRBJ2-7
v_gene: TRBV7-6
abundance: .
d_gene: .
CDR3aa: CASSLAFSDYEQYF
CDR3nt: TGTGCCAGCAGCTTAGCTTTCAGTGACTACGAGCAGTACTTC

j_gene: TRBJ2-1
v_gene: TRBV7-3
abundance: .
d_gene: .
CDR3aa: CASSTGPRGSYNEQFF
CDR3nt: TGTGCCAGCAGCACCGGGCCCCGGGGATCCTACAATGAGCAGTTCTTC

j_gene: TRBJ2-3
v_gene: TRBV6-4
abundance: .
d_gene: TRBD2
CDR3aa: CASSDASGGATDTQYF
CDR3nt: TGTGCCAGCAGTGACGCTAGCGGGGGGGCTACAGATACGCAGTATTTT

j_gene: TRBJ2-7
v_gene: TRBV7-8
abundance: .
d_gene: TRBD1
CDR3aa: CASSSTGTGVPYEQYF
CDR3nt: TGTGCCAGCAGCTCCACCGGGACAGGGGTCCCCTACGAGCAGTACTTC

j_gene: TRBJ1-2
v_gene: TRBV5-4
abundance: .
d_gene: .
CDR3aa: CASGAGYGYTF
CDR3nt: TGTGCCAGCGGGGCCGGCTATGGCTACACCTTC

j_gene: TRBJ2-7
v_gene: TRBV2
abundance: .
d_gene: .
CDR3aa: CASSGELAYEQYF
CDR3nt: TGTGCCAGCAGTGGGGAGTTGGCCTACGAGCAGTACTTC

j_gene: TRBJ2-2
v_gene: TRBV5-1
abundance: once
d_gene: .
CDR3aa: CASSLTGYFSGELFF
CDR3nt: TGCGCCAGCAGCTTGACGGGGTATTTTTCCGGGGAGCTGTTTTTT

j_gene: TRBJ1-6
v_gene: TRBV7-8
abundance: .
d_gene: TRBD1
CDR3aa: CASSRTGGANSPLHF
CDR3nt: TGTGCCAGCAGTCGCACAGGGGGCGCGAATTCACCCCTCCACTTT

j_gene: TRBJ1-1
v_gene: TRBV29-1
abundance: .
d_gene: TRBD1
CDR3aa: CSEAGGLDTEAFF
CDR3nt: TGCAGCGAAGCAGGGGGCCTGGACACTGAAGCTTTCTTT

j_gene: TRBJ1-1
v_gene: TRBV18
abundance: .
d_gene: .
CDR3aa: CASSPPGKFANTEAFF
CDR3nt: TGTGCCAGCTCACCACCGGGCAAGTTCGCGAACACTGAAGCTTTCTTT

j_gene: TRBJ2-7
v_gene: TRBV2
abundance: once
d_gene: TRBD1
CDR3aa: CASSVGTGIEQYF
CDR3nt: TGTGCCAGCAGTGTAGGGACAGGGATCGAGCAGTACTTC

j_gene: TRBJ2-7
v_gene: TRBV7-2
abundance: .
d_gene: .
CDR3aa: CASSTGGARGSNEQYF
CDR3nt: TGTGCCAGCAGCACAGGCGGGGCTCGGGGGTCCAACGAGCAGTACTTC

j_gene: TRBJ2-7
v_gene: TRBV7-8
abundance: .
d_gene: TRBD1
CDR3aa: CASSLGTGGIYEQYF
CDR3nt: TGTGCCAGCAGCTTAGGGACAGGGGGCATTTACGAGCAGTACTTC

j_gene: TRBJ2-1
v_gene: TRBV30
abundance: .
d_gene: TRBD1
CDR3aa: CAWNYGTAFNEQFF
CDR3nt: TGTGCCTGGAATTATGGGACAGCTTTCAATGAGCAGTTCTTC

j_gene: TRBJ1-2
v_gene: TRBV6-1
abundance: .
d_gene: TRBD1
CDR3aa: CASSESDRGYGYTF
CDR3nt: TGTGCCAGCAGTGAAAGTGACAGGGGATATGGCTACACCTTC

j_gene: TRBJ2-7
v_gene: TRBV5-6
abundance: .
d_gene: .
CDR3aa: CASSLWGDSYEQYF
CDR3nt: TGTGCCAGCAGCTTATGGGGAGACTCCTACGAGCAGTACTTC

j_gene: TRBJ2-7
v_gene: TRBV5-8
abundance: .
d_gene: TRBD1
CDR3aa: CASSPGTAIYEQYF
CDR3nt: TGTGCCAGCTCCCCCGGGACAGCAATCTACGAGCAGTACTTC

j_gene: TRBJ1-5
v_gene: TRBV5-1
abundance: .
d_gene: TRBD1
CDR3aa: CATWTDRYSNQPQHF
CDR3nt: TGCGCCACCTGGACGGACAGGTATAGCAATCAGCCCCAGCATTTT

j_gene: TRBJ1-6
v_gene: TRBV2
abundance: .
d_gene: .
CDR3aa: CASSSTVETRIGDSPLHF
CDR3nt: TGTGCCAGCAGTTCCACGGTTGAGACTAGAATAGGCGATTCACCCCTCCACTTT

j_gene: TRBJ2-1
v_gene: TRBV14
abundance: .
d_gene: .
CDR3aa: CASSQDWTVVNEQFF
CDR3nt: TGTGCCAGCAGCCAAGATTGGACAGTAGTCAATGAGCAGTTCTTC

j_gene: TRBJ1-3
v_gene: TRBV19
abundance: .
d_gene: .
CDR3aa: CASSRQGGQNTIYF
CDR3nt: TGTGCCAGTAGTCGGCAGGGAGGCCAGAACACCATATATTTT

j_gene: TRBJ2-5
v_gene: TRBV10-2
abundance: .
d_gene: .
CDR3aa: CASSESSSAGETQYF
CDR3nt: TGCGCCAGCAGTGAGTCGAGTTCGGCGGGGGAGACCCAGTACTTC

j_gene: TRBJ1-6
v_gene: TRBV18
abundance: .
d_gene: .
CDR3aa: CASSPPKQGNSPLHF
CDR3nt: TGTGCCAGCTCACCACCCAAGCAGGGGAATTCACCCCTCCACTTT

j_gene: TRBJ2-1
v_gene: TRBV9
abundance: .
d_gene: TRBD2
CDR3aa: CASSLSLAVADNEQFF
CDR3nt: TGTGCCAGCAGCTTGAGCCTAGCGGTAGCCGACAATGAGCAGTTCTTC

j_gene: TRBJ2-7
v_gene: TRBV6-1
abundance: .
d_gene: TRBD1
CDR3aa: CASSEALTAGTGAHYEQYF
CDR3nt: TGTGCCAGCAGTGAAGCTCTGACCGCCGGGACAGGGGCCCACTACGAGCAGTACTTC

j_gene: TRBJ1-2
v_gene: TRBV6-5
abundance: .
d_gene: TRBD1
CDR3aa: CASRGQGPNYGYTF
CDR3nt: TGTGCCAGCAGAGGACAGGGCCCTAACTATGGCTACACCTTC

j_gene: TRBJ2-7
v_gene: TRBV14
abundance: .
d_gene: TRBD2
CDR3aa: CASSQAAGVFYEQYF
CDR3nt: TGTGCCAGCAGCCAAGCCGCGGGGGTGTTCTACGAGCAGTACTTC

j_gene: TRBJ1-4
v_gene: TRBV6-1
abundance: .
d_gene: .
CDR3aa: CASIRVGDEKLFF
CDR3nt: TGTGCCAGCATACGGGTAGGGGATGAAAAACTGTTTTTT

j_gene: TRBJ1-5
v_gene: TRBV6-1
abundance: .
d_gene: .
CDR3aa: CASRVTVNQPQHF
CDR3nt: TGTGCCAGCAGGGTGACAGTTAATCAGCCCCAGCATTTT

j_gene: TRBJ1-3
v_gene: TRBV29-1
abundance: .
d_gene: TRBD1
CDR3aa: CSVTGSEPGNTIYF
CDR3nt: TGCAGCGTGACAGGGAGTGAGCCTGGAAACACCATATATTTT

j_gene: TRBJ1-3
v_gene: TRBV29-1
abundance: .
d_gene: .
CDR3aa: CSVVSQGVGNTIYF
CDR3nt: TGCAGCGTTGTATCACAGGGAGTAGGAAACACCATATATTTT

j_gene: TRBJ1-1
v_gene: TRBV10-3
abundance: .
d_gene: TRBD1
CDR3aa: CAISDFDRGNTEAFF
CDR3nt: TGTGCCATCAGTGACTTCGACAGGGGGAACACTGAAGCTTTCTTT